Reported below is one T cell receptor beta chain. CDR1 and CDR2 (germline): SGHNT, YYREEE (reference sequence). CDR3 length: 15 residues. With V trimmed by 4 bases and J by 5 bases, 9 bases remained unmatched. This entry is derived from a study of cytomegalovirus exposure and HLA in healthy donors. Researchers ran the PCR with 60 Vbeta and 13 Jbeta primers. Generated by immunoSEQ multiplex PCR, the TCRdb table keeps only in-frame clones and is missing some. The table lists about 140,000 clones, 76% of them singletons, with approximately 1.8% in the top ten. Specimen: PBMCs. This receptor was taken from a man aged 35-49 years in good health and CMV-seronegative. This sequence joins TRBV5-4 and TRBJ1-1, with 9 nucleotides matching TRBD1. CDR3 in amino acids: CASSPPQGARTEAFF. The CDR3 DNA follows: TGTGCCAGCAGCCCTCCACAGGGGGCGCGGACTGAAGCTTTCTTT. The full variable domain, its missing parts supplied by reference TRBV5-4 and TRBJ1-1, is ETGVTQSPTHLIKTRGQQVTLRCSSQSGHNTVSWYQQALGQGPQFIFQYYREEENGRGNFPPRFSGLQFPNYSSELNVNALELDDSALYLCASSPPQGARTEAFFGQGTRLTVV.